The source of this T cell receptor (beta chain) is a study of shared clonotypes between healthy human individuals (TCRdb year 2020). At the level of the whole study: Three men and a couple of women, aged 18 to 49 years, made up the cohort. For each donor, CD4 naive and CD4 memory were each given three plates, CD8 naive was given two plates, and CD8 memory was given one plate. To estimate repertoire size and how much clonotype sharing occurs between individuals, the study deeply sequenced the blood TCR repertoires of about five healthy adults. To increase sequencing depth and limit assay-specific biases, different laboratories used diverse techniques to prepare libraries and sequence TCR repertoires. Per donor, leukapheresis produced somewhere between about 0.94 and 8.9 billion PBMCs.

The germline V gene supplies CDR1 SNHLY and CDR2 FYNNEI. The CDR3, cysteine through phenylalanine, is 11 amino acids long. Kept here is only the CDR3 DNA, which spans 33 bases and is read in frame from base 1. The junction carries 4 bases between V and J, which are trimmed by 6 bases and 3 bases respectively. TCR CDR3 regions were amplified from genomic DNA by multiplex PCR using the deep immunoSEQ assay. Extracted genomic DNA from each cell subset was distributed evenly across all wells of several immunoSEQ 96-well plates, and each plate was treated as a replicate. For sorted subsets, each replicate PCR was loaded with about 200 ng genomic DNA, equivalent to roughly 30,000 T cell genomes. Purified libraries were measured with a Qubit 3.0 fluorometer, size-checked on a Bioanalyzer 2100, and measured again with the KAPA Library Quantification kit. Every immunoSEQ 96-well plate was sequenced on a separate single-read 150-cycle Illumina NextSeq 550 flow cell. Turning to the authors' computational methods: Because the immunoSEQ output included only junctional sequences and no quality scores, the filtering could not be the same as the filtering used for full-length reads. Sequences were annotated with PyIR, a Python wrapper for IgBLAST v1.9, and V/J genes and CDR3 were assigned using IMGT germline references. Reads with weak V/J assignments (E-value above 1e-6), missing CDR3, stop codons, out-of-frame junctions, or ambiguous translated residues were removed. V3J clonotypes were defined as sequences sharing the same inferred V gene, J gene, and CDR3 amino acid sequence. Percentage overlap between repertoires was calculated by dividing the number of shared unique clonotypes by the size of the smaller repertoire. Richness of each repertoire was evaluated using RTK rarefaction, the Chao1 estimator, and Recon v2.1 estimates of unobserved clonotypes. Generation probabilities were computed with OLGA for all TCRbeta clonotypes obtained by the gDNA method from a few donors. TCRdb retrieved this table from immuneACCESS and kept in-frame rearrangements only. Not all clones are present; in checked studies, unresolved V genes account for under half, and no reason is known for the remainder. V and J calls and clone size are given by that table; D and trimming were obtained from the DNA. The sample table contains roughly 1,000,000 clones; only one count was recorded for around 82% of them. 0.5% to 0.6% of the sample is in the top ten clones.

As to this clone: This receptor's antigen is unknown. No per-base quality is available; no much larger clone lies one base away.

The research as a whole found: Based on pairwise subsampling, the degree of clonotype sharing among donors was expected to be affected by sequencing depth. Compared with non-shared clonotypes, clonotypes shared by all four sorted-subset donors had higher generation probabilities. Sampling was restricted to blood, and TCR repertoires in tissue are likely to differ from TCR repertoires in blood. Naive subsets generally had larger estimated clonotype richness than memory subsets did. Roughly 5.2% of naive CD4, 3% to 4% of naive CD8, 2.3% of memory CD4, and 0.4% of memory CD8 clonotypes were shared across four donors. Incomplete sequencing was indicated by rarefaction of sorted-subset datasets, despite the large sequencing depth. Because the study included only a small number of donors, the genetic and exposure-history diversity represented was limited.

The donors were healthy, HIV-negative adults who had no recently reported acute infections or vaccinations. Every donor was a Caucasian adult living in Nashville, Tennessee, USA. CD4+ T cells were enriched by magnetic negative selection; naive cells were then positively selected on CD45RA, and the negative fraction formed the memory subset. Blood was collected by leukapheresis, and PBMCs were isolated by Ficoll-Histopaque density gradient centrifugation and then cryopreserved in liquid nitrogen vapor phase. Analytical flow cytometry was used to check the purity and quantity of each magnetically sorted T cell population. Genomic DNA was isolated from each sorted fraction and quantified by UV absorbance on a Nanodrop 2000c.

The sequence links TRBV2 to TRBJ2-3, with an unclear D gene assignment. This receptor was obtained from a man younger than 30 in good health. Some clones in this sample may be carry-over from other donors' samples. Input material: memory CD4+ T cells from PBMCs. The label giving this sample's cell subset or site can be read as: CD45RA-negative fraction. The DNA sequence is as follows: TGTGCCAGCAGAAGAACAGATACGCAGTATTTT. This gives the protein CASRRTDTQYF.